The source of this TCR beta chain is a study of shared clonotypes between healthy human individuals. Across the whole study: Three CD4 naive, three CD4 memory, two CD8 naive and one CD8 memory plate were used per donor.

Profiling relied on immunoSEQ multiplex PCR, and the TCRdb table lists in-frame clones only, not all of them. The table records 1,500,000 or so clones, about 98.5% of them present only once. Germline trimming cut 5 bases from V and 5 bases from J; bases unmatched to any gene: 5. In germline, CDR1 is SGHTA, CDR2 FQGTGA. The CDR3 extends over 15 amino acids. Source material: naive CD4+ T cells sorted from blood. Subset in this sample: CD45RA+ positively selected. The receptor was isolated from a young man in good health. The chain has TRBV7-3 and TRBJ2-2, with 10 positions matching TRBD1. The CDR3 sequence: CASSPGTGVTGELFF. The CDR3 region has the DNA TGTGCCAGCAGCCCCGGGACAGGGGTAACCGGGGAGCTGTTTTTT.